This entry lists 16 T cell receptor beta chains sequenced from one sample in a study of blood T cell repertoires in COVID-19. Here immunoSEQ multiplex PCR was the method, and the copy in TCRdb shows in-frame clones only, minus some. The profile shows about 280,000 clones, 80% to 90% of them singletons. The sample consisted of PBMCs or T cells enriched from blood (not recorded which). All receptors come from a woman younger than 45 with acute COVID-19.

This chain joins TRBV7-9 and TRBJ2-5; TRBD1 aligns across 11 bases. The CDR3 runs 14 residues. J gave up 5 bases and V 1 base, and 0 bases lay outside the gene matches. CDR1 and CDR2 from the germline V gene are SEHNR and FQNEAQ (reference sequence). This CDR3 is CASSLGTGGETQYF. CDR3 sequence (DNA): TGTGCCAGCAGCTTAGGGACAGGGGGCGAGACCCAGTACTTC.

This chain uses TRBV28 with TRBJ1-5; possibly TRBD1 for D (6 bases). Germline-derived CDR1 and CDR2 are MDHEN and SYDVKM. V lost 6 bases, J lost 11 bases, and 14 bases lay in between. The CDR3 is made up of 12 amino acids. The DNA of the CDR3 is TGTGCCAGCAGCCGCGGACAGATCTCCCAGCATTTT. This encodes CASSRGQISQHF.

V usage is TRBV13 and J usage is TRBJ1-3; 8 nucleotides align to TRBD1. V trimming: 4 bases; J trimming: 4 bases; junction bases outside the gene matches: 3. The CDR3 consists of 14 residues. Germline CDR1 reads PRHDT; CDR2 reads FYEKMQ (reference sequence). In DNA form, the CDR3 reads TGTGCCAGCAGCTCGACAGGGGTCGGAAACACCATATATTTT. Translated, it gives CASSSTGVGNTIYF. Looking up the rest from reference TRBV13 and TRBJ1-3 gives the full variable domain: AAGVIQSPRHLIKEKRETATLKCYPIPRHDTVYWYQQGPGQDPQFLISFYEKMQSDKGSIPDRFSAQQFSDYHSELNMSSLELGDSALYFCASSSTGVGNTIYFGEGSWLTVV.

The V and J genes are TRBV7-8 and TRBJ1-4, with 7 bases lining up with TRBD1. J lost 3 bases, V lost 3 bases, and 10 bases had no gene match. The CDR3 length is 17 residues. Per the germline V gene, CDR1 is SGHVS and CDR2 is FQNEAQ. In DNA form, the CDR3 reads TGTGCCAGCAGCTTCCCTCTTACAGGGGAGGCTAATGAAAAACTGTTTTTT. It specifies CASSFPLTGEANEKLFF.

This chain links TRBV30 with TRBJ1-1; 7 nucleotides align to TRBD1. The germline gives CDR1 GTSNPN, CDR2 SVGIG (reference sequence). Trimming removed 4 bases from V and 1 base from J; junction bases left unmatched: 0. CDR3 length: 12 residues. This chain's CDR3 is CAWNRGNTEAFF. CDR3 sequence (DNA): TGTGCCTGGAACAGGGGGAACACTGAAGCTTTCTTT. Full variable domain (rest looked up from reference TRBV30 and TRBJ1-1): SQTIHQWPATLVQPVGSPLSLECTVEGTSNPNLYWYRQAAGRGLQLLFYSVGIGQISSEVPQNLSASRPQDRQFILSSKKLLLSDSGFYLCAWNRGNTEAFFGQGTRLTVV.

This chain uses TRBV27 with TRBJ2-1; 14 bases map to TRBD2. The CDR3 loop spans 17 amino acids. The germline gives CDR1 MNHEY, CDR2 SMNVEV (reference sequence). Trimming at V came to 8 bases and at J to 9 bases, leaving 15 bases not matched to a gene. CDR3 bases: TGTGCCAGCTCAAATTCCCCGGGACTAGCGGGAGCGAGTGAGCAGTTCTTC. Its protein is CASSNSPGLAGASEQFF.

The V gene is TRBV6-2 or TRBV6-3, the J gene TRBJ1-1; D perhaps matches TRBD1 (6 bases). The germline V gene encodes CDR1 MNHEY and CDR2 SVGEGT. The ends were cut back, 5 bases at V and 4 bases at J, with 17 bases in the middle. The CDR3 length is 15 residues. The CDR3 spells CASSDTGQFGTEAFF. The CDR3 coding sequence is TGTGCCAGCAGTGATACAGGGCAATTTGGCACTGAAGCTTTCTTT.

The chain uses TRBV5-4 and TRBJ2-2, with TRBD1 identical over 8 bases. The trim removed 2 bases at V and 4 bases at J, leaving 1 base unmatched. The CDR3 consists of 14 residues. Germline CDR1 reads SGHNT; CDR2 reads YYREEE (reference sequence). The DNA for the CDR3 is TGTGCCAGCAGCTTACAGGGGGGCACCGGGGAGCTGTTTTTT. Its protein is CASSLQGGTGELFF.

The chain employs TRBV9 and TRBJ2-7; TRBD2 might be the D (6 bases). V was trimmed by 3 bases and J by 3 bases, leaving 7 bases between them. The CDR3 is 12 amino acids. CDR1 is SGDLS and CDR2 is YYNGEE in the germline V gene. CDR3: CASSGGDYEQYF. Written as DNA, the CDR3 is TGTGCCAGCAGCGGGGGGGACTACGAGCAGTACTTC. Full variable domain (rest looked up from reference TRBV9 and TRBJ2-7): DSGVTQTPKHLITATGQRVTLRCSPRSGDLSVYWYQQSLDQGLQFLIQYYNGEERAKGNILERFSAQQFPDLHSELNLSSLELGDSALYFCASSGGDYEQYFGPGTRLTVT.

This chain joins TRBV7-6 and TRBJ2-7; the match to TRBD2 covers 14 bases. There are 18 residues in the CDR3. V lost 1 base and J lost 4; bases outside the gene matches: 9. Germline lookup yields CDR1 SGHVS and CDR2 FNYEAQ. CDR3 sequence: CASSLVVGRLAGGYEQYF. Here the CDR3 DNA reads TGTGCCAGCAGCTTAGTAGTAGGTCGACTAGCGGGAGGGTACGAGCAGTACTTC.

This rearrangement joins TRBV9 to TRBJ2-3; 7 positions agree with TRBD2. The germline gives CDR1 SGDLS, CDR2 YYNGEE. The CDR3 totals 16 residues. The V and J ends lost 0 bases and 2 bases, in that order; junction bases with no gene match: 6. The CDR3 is CASSVEAGATTDTQYF. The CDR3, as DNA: TGTGCCAGCAGCGTAGAGGCGGGAGCCACCACAGATACGCAGTATTTT. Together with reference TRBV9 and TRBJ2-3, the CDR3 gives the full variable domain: DSGVTQTPKHLITATGQRVTLRCSPRSGDLSVYWYQQSLDQGLQFLIQYYNGEERAKGNILERFSAQQFPDLHSELNLSSLELGDSALYFCASSVEAGATTDTQYFGPGTRLTVL.

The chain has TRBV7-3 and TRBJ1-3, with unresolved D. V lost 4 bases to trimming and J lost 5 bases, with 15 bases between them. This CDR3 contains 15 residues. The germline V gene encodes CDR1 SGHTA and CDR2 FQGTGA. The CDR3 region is CASSSRGEMRNTIYF. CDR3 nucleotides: TGTGCCAGCAGCTCCCGCGGGGAGATGCGAAACACCATATATTTT.

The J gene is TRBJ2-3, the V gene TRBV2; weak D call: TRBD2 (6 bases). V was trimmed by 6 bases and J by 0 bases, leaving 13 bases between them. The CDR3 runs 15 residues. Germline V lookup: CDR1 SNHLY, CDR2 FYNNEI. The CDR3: CASRVAEISTDTQYF. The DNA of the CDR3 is TGTGCCAGCAGGGTAGCGGAGATTAGCACAGATACGCAGTATTTT.

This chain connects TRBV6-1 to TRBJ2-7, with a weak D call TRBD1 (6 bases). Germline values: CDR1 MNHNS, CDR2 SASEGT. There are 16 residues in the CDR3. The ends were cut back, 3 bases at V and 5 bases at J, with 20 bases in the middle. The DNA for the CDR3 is TGTGCCAGCAGTGACGACTACAGGGCCTCGGTGGACGAGCAGTACTTC. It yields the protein CASSDDYRASVDEQYF.

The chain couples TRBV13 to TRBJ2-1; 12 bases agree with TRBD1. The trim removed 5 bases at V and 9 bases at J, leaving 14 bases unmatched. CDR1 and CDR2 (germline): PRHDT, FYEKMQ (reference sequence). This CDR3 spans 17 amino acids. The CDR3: CASSPVGGQGAATEQFF. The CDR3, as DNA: TGTGCCAGCAGCCCAGTAGGGGGACAGGGGGCTGCCACTGAGCAGTTCTTC.

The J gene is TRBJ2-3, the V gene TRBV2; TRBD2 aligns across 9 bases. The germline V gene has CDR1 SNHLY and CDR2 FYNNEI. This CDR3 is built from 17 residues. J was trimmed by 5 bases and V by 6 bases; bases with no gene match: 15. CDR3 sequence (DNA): TGTGCCAGCAGGGACGACTTGGGGCGGGAGGGAGTAGATACGCAGTATTTT. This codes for CASRDDLGREGVDTQYF.